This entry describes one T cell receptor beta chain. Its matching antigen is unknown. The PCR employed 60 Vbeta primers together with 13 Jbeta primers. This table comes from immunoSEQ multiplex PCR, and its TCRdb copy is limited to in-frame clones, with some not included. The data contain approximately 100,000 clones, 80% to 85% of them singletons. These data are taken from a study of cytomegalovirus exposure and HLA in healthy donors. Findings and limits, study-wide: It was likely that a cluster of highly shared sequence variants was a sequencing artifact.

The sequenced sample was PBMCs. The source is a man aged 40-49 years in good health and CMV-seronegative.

This chain's CDR3 is CASSYVGAGTEAFF. CDR3 coding DNA: TGTGCCAGCAGTTACGTTGGGGCGGGGACTGAAGCTTTCTTT. The J gene is TRBJ1-1, the V gene TRBV6-6; a possible D gene is TRBD1 (5 bases). CDR1 and CDR2 from the germline V gene are MNHNY and SVGAGI (reference sequence). V gave up 2 bases and J gave up 5 bases, with 12 bases separating them. The length of the CDR3 is 14 residues.